Detailed here is one T cell receptor (beta chain). The data stem from a study of shared clonotypes between healthy human individuals. Sequencing was performed with immunoSEQ multiplex PCR; in TCRdb, only in-frame clones are kept and a portion is missing. The profile covers around 690,000 clones, with roughly 91% appearing a single time and 30% to 40% taken by the ten largest. The sample consisted of memory CD8+ T cells from PBMCs. Subset reported: CD45RO+ cells pooled with CCR7-negative TemRA cells. The sequence was collected from a man aged 18 to 29 in good health. Some clones in this sample may be carry-over from other donors' samples.

This chain's CDR3 is CASSPLGGYGYTF. CDR3 in DNA: TGCGCCAGCAGCCCCCTAGGGGGATATGGCTACACCTTC. The chain is built from TRBV4-3 and TRBJ1-2; tentative D call: TRBD1 (6 bases). Germline V gene data show CDR1 as LGHNA and CDR2 as YSLEER. The CDR3 length is 13 residues. V gave up 4 bases and J gave up 5 bases, with 11 bases separating them.